The 20 T cell receptor beta chains presented below share a single source sample, sequenced in a study of shared clonotypes between healthy human individuals. Generated by immunoSEQ multiplex PCR, the TCRdb table keeps only in-frame clones and is missing some. Altogether fewer than 850,000 clones are present, about 92% being singletons, with the ten largest covering 34%. The material sequenced was memory CD8+ T cells from PBMCs. Subset described: CD45RO+ cells pooled with CCR7-negative TemRA cells. Receptors were obtained from a man aged 18 to 35 in good health. Some clones in this sample may be carry-over from other donors' samples.

The genes are TRBV11-1 and TRBJ2-3, with 8 positions matching TRBD2. The V segment lost 5 bases and the J segment 4 bases; nucleotides outside the gene matches: 11. The CDR3 contains 16 residues. Per germline, CDR1 SGHAT and CDR2 FQDESV (reference sequence). The CDR3 coding sequence is TGTGCCAGCAGCCCGATTTCGGGGGGGCAGGCAGATACGCAGTATTTT. Translation: CASSPISGGQADTQYF.

The rearrangement links TRBV4-1 to TRBJ2-1, with 8 nucleotides matching TRBD2. The CDR3 extends over 18 amino acids. Germline V gives CDR1 MGHRA, CDR2 YSYEKL. V was pared by 4 bases and J by 6 bases, with 17 bases of the junction left unmatched. The DNA for the CDR3 is TGCGCCAGCAGCCCCTTAGGGAGCGGGAGCTTGTCAGGCAATGAGCAGTTCTTC. The encoded protein is CASSPLGSGSLSGNEQFF.

The genes are TRBV6-1 and TRBJ2-2; D unresolved. The CDR3 runs 12 residues. Trimming left V 7 bases short and J 7 bases short, with 10 bases between. The germline CDR1 and CDR2 sequences are MNHNS and SASEGT. This CDR3 is CASMIPGGELFF. CDR3 coding DNA: TGTGCCAGCATGATCCCAGGCGGGGAGCTGTTTTTT.

This chain uses TRBV5-1 with TRBJ1-1; 8 positions match TRBD1. Germline V CDR1 and CDR2: SGHRS, YFSETQ. There are 17 residues in the CDR3. With V trimmed by 0 bases and J by 0 bases, 7 bases remained unmatched. This CDR3 reads CASSLAQDRVLNTEAFF. The CDR3 region has the DNA TGCGCCAGCAGCTTGGCTCAGGACAGGGTGCTGAACACTGAAGCTTTCTTT.

The CDR3: CASSFGTGISYEQYF. In nucleotides, the CDR3 is TGTGCCAGCAGCTTCGGGACAGGGATCTCCTACGAGCAGTACTTC. The chain has TRBV11-3 and TRBJ2-7, with TRBD1 matching 9 bases. V shed 3 bases, J shed 0 bases, and the junction held 3 bases outside the gene matches. This CDR3 is 15 amino acids long. The germline V gene encodes CDR1 SGHNT and CDR2 YENEEA.

This chain joins TRBV4-1 and TRBJ1-6, with unresolved D. The CDR3 consists of 17 residues. Trimming took 1 base from V and 3 from J, leaving 13 bases between them. Germline V CDR1 and CDR2: MGHRA, YSYEKL. CDR3 nucleotide sequence: TGCGCCAGCAGCCAAGGAAATGGAGGGTTCTATAATTCACCCCTCCACTTT. Protein: CASSQGNGGFYNSPLHF.

The genes are TRBV28 and TRBJ2-5; 9 nucleotides match TRBD1. J lost 4 bases, V lost 3 bases, and 6 bases had no gene match. CDR1 MDHEN and CDR2 SYDVKM come from the germline V gene. The CDR3 is 15 amino acids. The CDR3 protein is CASSLDRGMVETQYF. CDR3 nucleotide sequence: TGTGCCAGCAGTTTGGACAGGGGTATGGTAGAGACCCAGTACTTC.

This chain uses TRBV28 with TRBJ2-1; D is undetermined. Trimming stripped 5 bases from V and 4 bases from J, with 18 bases between. The germline V gene encodes CDR1 MDHEN and CDR2 SYDVKM. CDR3 size: 16 residues. Written as DNA, the CDR3 is TGTGCCAGCAGTACCCTAAGTGAGAGAAAGTACAATGAGCAGTTCTTC. This encodes CASSTLSERKYNEQFF.

The J gene is TRBJ2-5, the V gene TRBV4-1, with 9 bases matching TRBD1. With V trimmed by 3 bases and J by 3 bases, 5 bases remained unmatched. Germline assignment: CDR1 MGHRA and CDR2 YSYEKL. The CDR3 length is 15 residues. The CDR3 is CASSHGQGIKETQYF. DNA for the CDR3: TGCGCCAGCAGCCACGGACAGGGGATCAAAGAGACCCAGTACTTC.

The J gene is TRBJ1-2, the V gene TRBV5-1; the D gene is possibly TRBD1 (5 bases). The CDR3 runs 11 residues. Trimming removed 2 bases at V and 7 bases at J, with 6 bases between. The V gene's germline CDR1 is SGHRS and CDR2 YFSETQ. CDR3 in DNA: TGCGCCAGCAGCTTTAGGGGTGGCTACACCTTC. Its translation is CASSFRGGYTF. The whole variable domain, remainder taken from reference TRBV5-1 and TRBJ1-2, is KAGVTQTPRYLIKTRGQQVTLSCSPISGHRSVSWYQQTPGQGLQFLFEYFSETQRNKGNFPGRFSGRQFSNSRSEMNVSTLELGDSALYLCASSFRGGYTFGSGTRLTVV.

The V and J genes are TRBV28 and TRBJ1-5; no firm D call. CDR3 length: 15 amino acids. Per the germline V gene, CDR1 is MDHEN and CDR2 is SYDVKM. V was trimmed by 3 bases and J by 1 base, leaving 10 bases between them. For the CDR3, the DNA is TGTGCCAGCAGTTTTGTCACCAAGAGCAATCAGCCCCAGCATTTT. Translated, it gives CASSFVTKSNQPQHF.

This clone has just a few counts. V gene TRBV7-6 combines with J gene TRBJ2-7; TRBD2 aligns across 12 bases. The germline V gene has CDR1 SGHVS and CDR2 FNYEAQ. The CDR3 consists of 15 residues. After removal of 1 base from V and 6 bases from J, the junction contained 4 bases not matched to a gene. CDR3 protein: CASSLGLAGESEQYF. In DNA form, the CDR3 reads TGTGCCAGCAGCTTAGGACTAGCGGGAGAATCCGAGCAGTACTTC.

The chain is built from TRBV27 and TRBJ1-5, with 7 bases fitting TRBD1. With 5 bases clipped from V and 6 bases from J, the junction kept 7 bases outside the gene matches. Germline V lookup: CDR1 MNHEY, CDR2 SMNVEV (reference sequence). The CDR3 extends over 14 amino acids. The CDR3 DNA reads TGTGCCAGCAGTGTTCACAGGGGTGGTCAGCCCCAGCATTTT. As protein: CASSVHRGGQPQHF.

The CDR3 here is CAWSDNGGSETQYF. DNA of the CDR3: TGTGCCTGGAGTGATAACGGTGGATCAGAGACCCAGTACTTC. The chain combines TRBV30 with TRBJ2-5; no clear D. CDR1 is GTSNPN, CDR2 SVGIG, per germline (reference sequence). V lost 1 base, J lost 4 bases, and 13 bases lay in between. The CDR3 runs 14 residues.

A single count supports this clone. The sample carries other DNA sequences with the same CDR3. The V and J genes are TRBV29-1 and TRBJ2-7, with no clear D. The CDR3 is 11 amino acids. The V end was cut by 4 bases, the J end by 2 bases, with 6 bases between. Germline V lookup: CDR1 SQVTM, CDR2 ANQGSEA. The CDR3 coding sequence is TGCAGCGTTGCGGGCCCCTACGAGCAGTACTTC. Amino acids: CSVAGPYEQYF.

The chain couples TRBV6-5 to TRBJ1-2, with 7 bases fitting TRBD1. Germline V gives CDR1 MNHEY, CDR2 SVGAGI. This CDR3 spans 15 amino acids. Trimming at V came to 2 bases and at J to 2 bases, leaving 5 bases not matched to a gene. The CDR3 here is CASSYIQGGNYGYTF. The CDR3 region has the DNA TGTGCCAGCAGTTACATCCAGGGGGGAAACTATGGCTACACCTTC.

The J gene is TRBJ1-2, the V gene TRBV29-1; 9 nucleotides line up with TRBD1. V gave up 4 bases and J gave up 3 bases; unmatched junction bases: 6. There are 14 residues in the CDR3. Germline CDR1 and CDR2: SQVTM and ANQGSEA. CDR3 residues: CSVARTGEDYGYTF. CDR3 coding DNA: TGCAGCGTTGCGCGGACAGGGGAGGACTATGGCTACACCTTC.

In this sample, this clone turned up once. The V and J genes are TRBV4-1 and TRBJ2-1; tentatively, D is TRBD2 (6 bases). The CDR3 has 12 amino acids. The V and J ends lost 2 bases and 11 bases respectively, with 10 bases between them. Germline V gene sequence: CDR1 MGHRA, CDR2 YSYEKL. CDR3 nucleotides: TGCGCCAGCAGCCAAATTGGGACTCAGCAGTTCTTC. It translates to CASSQIGTQQFF.

V usage is TRBV7-9 and J usage is TRBJ2-2; a possible D gene is TRBD2 (5 bases). CDR3 length: 15 residues. Germline assignment: CDR1 SEHNR and CDR2 FQNEAQ (reference sequence). Deletions cut 1 base from V and 1 base from J, with 7 bases between. CDR3 protein: CASSLGGMNTGELFF. The CDR3 nucleotides read TGTGCCAGCAGCTTAGGAGGGATGAACACCGGGGAGCTGTTTTTT.

The CDR3 DNA reads TGTGCCAGCAGTAAGACCAGCTCCTACGAGCAGTACTTC. Amino acid sequence: CASSKTSSYEQYF. The chain couples TRBV27 to TRBJ2-7; D call uncertain. Germline V lookup: CDR1 MNHEY, CDR2 SMNVEV (reference sequence). This CDR3 has 13 residues. With 5 bases removed from V and 0 bases from J, the gap between germline ends came to 8 bases.